This is a list of T cell receptor beta chains from one sample in a study of pediatric ulcerative colitis. Clones were read by immunoSEQ multiplex PCR, and TCRdb kept only the in-frame ones, dropping some. The sample consists of approximately 38,000 clones, 60% to 85% of them appearing once. The material sequenced was gut tissue. These receptors all stem from a boy aged 5-17 years with severe ulcerative colitis. Each CDR3 is given without its conserved first and last residue. D genes are given only for firm matches.

d_call v_call cdr3_aa
TRBD1 TRBV6-5 ASSSGQGKREQY
NA TRBV25-1 ASSDGVSGTGELF
NA TRBV19 ASSTLGTGNQPQH
NA TRBV10-1 ASRDSMNTEAF
NA TRBV7-8 ASSLAGGGNTEAF
TRBD1 TRBV4-1 ASSRRTGGWLTEAF
NA TRBV19 ASVPGGVQNTEAF
NA TRBV6-6 ASSYSPVSNEKLF
NA TRBV30 AWSGGGLGNQPQH
TRBD1 TRBV29-1 SVGQAGTEAF
NA TRBV4-2 ASSQDLPSHRTDTQY
NA TRBV4-1 ASSQWSARKSTDTQY
NA TRBV6-5 ASSYSQGYYEQY
NA TRBV2 ASSLGISGNTIY
TRBD1 TRBV2 ASVRDRGLTEQF
NA TRBV6-5 ASSRPRGGGSPLH
NA TRBV5-1 ASSEQGLVASPLH
NA TRBV5-1 ASSPTHGGPSLEAF
NA TRBV28 ASSSGGAIETQY
NA TRBV19 ATQGAGRRGAQY
NA TRBV2 ASSDQGRGEQY
NA TRBV6-1 ASSEVGATKQY
NA TRBV5-1 ASSLFGQAGEQF
NA TRBV25-1 ASTRGSYNEQF
NA TRBV5-1 ASSLWTVQNTGELF
NA TRBV6-5 ASRTTGREAEAF
NA TRBV5-1 ASSYSTGSEQF
NA TRBV7-9 ASSLEASGELF
NA TRBV2 ASRVLGDGYT
NA TRBV5-8 ASSSRRQGDSPLH
NA TRBV5-1 ASSLSSRSSYNEQF
NA TRBV4-1 ASSQEEYIQGEQF
TRBD1 TRBV9 ASSELRGLPTDTQY
NA TRBV14 ASSQDFGNFQGNTIY
TRBD1 TRBV27 ATRPDRAPGYT
NA TRBV4-1 ASSSYNEQF
NA TRBV2 ASRSRALPPSQY
NA TRBV7-8 ASSLGRGGYQETQY
NA TRBV7-3 ASSLDSLLYNEQF
NA TRBV20-1 SVRDKYGYT
TRBD1 TRBV5-1 ASRQGATNEKLF
TRBD1 TRBV7-9 ASRETGGNYGYT
NA TRBV7-6 ASSLALEGEQY
NA TRBV20-1 SARYQETQY
TRBD2 TRBV9 ASSRREGGTQY
NA TRBV5-1 ASSLVGPEGYT